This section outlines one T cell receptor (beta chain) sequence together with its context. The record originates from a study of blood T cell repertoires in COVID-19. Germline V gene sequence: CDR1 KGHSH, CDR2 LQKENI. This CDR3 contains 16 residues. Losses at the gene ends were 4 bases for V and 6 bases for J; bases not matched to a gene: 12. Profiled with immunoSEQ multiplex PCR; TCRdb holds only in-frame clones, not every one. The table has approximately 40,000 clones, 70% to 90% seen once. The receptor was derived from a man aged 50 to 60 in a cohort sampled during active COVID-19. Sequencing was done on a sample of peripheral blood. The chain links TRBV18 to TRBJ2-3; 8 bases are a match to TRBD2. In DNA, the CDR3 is TGTGCCAGCTCACGGATGGCAGCGGGAGCGGGGGATACGCAGTATTTT. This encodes CASSRMAAGAGDTQYF.